This TCR beta chain was obtained from a study of circulating and synovial CD4+ cells in juvenile arthritis. Only one count was recorded for this clone. Its specificity is unknown. Germline loops: CDR1 ENHRY, CDR2 SYGVKD. The length of the CDR3 is 14 residues. Trimming left V 6 bases short and J 2 bases short, with 14 bases between. Points from the study as a whole: Traditional Vbeta family usage analysis missed the pathogenic-like versus bulk difference. Diversity here was lower than in bulk blood CD4 cells.

TCRdb keeps only in-frame clones here, not all; method: immunoSEQ multiplex PCR. The sample has approximately 36,000 clones; about 94% are singletons. This TCR derives from a human donor with juvenile idiopathic arthritis. Sequenced: CD4+ T cells from blood. The genes are TRBV10-3 and TRBJ2-7; D perhaps matches TRBD2 (5 bases). The CDR3 coding sequence is TGTGCCATCAGGGAACCGGGATCCGCCTACGAGCAGTACTTC. This encodes CAIREPGSAYEQYF.